This T cell receptor beta chain is from a study of T-cell reconstitution after alpha-beta-depleted transplantation in children. General study results and limits: Among T cells one year after transplant, newly produced cells accounted for most counts and diversity. Where alpha-beta T cells came from about two months after transplant was reportedly several hundred expanded graft clones. Surviving recipient T cells and thymic progenitors underlay high day-60 TCRbeta diversity in some patients.

This clonotype was found many times. The antigen remains undetermined. The V gene end was trimmed by 1 base and the J gene end by 8 bases; junction bases not matched to a gene: 9. This CDR3 has 15 amino acids. Germline V CDR1 and CDR2: DFQATT, SNEGSKA (reference sequence). Unique molecular identifiers tagged the TCRbeta library. MiXCR was run by TCRdb on the PCR reads, yielding one entry per CDR3 protein. The repertoire includes about 300,000 distinct CDR3 sequences, roughly 7.8% of them detected once, and 9.1% sits in the top ten. Sequenced here: peripheral blood, sampled 360 days after TCRalphabeta/CD19-depleted stem cell transplant. This chain connects TRBV20-1 to TRBJ2-1; 9 bases map to TRBD1. This TCR derives from a female patient aged 2-9 years who had a stem cell transplant for Fanconi anemia, so the T cells may come from the graft donor. CDR3 residues: CSARAPAQGADEQFF. Here the CDR3 DNA reads TGCAGTGCTAGAGCCCCCGCACAGGGGGCAGATGAGCAGTTCTTC.